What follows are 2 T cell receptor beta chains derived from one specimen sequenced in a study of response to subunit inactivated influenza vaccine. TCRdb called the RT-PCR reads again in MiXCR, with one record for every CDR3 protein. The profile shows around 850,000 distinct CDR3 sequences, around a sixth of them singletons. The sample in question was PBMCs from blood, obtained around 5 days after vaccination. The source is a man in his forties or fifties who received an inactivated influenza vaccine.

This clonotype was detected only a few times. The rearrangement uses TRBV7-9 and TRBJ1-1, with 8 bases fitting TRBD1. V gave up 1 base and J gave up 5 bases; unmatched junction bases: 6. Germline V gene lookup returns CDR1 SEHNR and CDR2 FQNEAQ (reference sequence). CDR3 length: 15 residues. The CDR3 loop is CASSLGRGRITEAFF. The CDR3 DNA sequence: TGTGCCAGCAGCTTAGGCAGGGGGCGCATTACTGAAGCTTTCTTT.

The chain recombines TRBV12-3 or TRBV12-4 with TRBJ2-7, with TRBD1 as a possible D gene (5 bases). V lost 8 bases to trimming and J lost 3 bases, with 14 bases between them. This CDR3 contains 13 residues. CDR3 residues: CASWPGRGYEQYF. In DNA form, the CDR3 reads TGTGCCAGCTGGCCCGGTAGGGGCTACGAGCAGTACTTC.